The present T cell receptor (beta chain) was sequenced within a study of graft-versus-host responses after intestinal transplantation (dated by TCRdb to about 2021). At the level of the whole study: The transplants that recipients received were multivisceral, liver-intestinal, or isolated intestinal. Instead of going to the commercial service, samples from a few later patients were sequenced in-house on an Illumina MiSeq and processed with MiXCR. A peak of at least 4% donor T cells among recipient peripheral blood mononuclear cells was the definition used for donor T cell macrochimerism. Alloreactive clones were identified by sequencing pre-transplant mixed lymphocyte reaction products and comparing them with unstimulated pre-transplant donor and recipient T cells. Of the 20 to 25 intestinal transplant recipients enrolled in the cohort, one of whom was a retransplant, 3 patients without pretransplant specimens were excluded. Every recipient was given anti-thymocyte globulin induction, then maintenance tacrolimus and steroids for roughly 3 years. Bulk TCR-beta CDR3 sequencing was used to track graft-versus-host and host-versus-graft alloreactive T cell clones in the graft, circulation and bone marrow after intestinal transplantation. Overall results and qualifications from the work: In the allografts of patients with donor T cell macrochimerism, GvH to HvG T cell clonal ratios were high. GvH clones were detected in recipient bone marrow, and some of these GvH clones were observed earlier in ileal mucosa or blood, consistent with an intestinal mucosal origin. Early after transplant, peak levels of circulating GvH clones were associated with declines in HvG clones. The relatively low number and heterogeneity of intestinal transplant patients limited the conclusions.

Libraries were made using the immunoSEQ multiplex PCR assay. For most patients, genomic DNA was isolated with the Qiagen DNeasy Blood and Tissue Kit and shipped frozen to Adaptive Biotechnologies for TCR sequencing. For most patients, genomic DNA was subjected to high-throughput TCR-beta CDR3 sequencing by Adaptive Biotechnologies. The paper's data handling went like this. Adaptive's ImmunoSEQ software supplied the TCR sequencing data for 18 patients, while MiXCR and VDJtools were used to process a few other patients. CD4 versus CD8 sorting errors were corrected by removing sequences found in both subsets at a frequency ratio below 5:1. CDR3 nucleotide sequences shared between donor and recipient were removed because the origin of such sequences could not be assigned. To count as alloreactive, a clone needed at least 2-fold expansion over unstimulated cells and a minimum CFSE-low frequency of 0.002% (template counts) or 0.001% (read counts). A clone was considered mappable if detected in the sequenced pre-transplant spleen, lymph node, or MLR CFSE-low populations of the donor or recipient. Cumulative frequency of alloreactive clones was calculated as a percentage of all sequences weighted by copy number. As stored in TCRdb, this immuneACCESS dataset retains in-frame rearrangements with V and J assigned. A fraction of the clones does not appear; measured against another copy, unresolved V genes explain less than half of the discrepancy, and the remainder lacks a known reason. The V and J calls and clone size were taken over from that table, and D and trimming were inferred from the DNA. This sample comprises some 100,000 clones, more than 75% of them detected only once. Of the sample, over 0.75% falls within the top ten clones.

A note on this clone: Its recognized antigen is unknown. Base qualities are missing; no much larger clone stands one base away.

According to the study, the label for this sample's time point signals: cells obtained before transplantation from donor or recipient. CD3+CD4+ and CD3+CD8+ populations were FACS-sorted from unstimulated pre-transplant donor and recipient cells taken from spleen or lymph nodes. CDR1 and CDR2 are read off the germline V gene as MDHEN and SYDVKM. Measured from the cysteine to the phenylalanine, the CDR3 is 16 residues long. The read is trimmed to its CDR3 DNA, 48 bases read in frame from base 1. Between the V and J ends, shortened by 6 bases and 4 bases respectively, the junction contains 19 bases. The origin of this receptor is a human donor who was the organ donor for an intestinal transplant. Sequencing used unstimulated CD4+ T cells sorted from spleen or lymph node cells, obtained before transplant. The chain employs TRBV28 and TRBJ1-5; TRBD1 might be the D gene, on 5 matching bases. The DNA sequence follows: TGTGCCAGCAGCCAACCTTTGGGGGGGAGAAATCAGCCCCAGCATTTT. It translates as CASSQPLGGRNQPQHF.